A selection of T cell receptor beta chains follows, all from one sample in a study of molecular identifiers for immune sequencing clone quantification. Each CDR3 protein is one row after TCRdb ran MiXCR on the PCR reads. The profile shows approximately 60,000 distinct CDR3 sequences, approximately 18% of them singletons. The sequenced sample was naive CD8+ T cells from blood, with Jurkat cell RNA spiked in. The receptor source for this set is a human donor in good health. Some libraries in this study had Jurkat cell RNA spiked in. Each CDR3 is given with its conserved first and last residue. D genes are given only for firm matches. Expanded clones are given a class, and other clones once, few, many or no size at all.

V	size	D	J	DNA	CDR3
TRBV4-3	few	.	TRBJ2-7	TGCGCCAGCAGCCTGGGACTGGACTCCTACGAGCAGTACTTC	CASSLGLDSYEQYF
TRBV6-1	many	TRBD1	TRBJ2-2	TGTGCCAGCAGTGGGACAGGTTTGAACACCGGGGAGCTGTTTTTT	CASSGTGLNTGELFF
TRBV3-1	many	.	TRBJ2-7	TGTGCCAGCAGCCAAGACGGGGGCCTCTCCTACGAGCAGTACTTC	CASSQDGGLSYEQYF
TRBV5-1	few	.	TRBJ2-7	TGCGCCAGCAGCTATCTATCGGACGAGCAGTACTTC	CASSYLSDEQYF
TRBV5-5	few	.	TRBJ2-7	TGTGCCAGCAGCTTGGGGCAGGCCGGCTACGAGCAGTACTTC	CASSLGQAGYEQYF
TRBV4-2	.	TRBD1	TRBJ1-1	TGTGCCAGCAGCCAAGAATTTCAGAACAGGGGCACTGAAGCTTTCTTT	CASSQEFQNRGTEAFF
TRBV10-3	.	.	TRBJ2-1	TGTGCCATCGGTCAGAATTCCTACAATGAGCAGTTCTTC	CAIGQNSYNEQFF
TRBV2	.	TRBD1	TRBJ1-4	TGTGCCAGCAGGGATATACTACAGGGGGTCCGTGGTGAAAAACTGTTTTTT	CASRDILQGVRGEKLFF
TRBV27	many	TRBD1	TRBJ2-7	TGTGCCAGCAGTTTGAAGACCCCCGGGACAGGCGACTACGAGCAGTACTTC	CASSLKTPGTGDYEQYF
TRBV7-9	many	.	TRBJ2-1	TGTGCCAGCAGCGCCATATCTATTTTGGGCTCCTACAATGAGCAGTTCTTC	CASSAISILGSYNEQFF
TRBV13	.	TRBD1	TRBJ1-2	TGTGCCAGCAGCCTGAGGACAGGGGTCTACTATGGCTACACCTTC	CASSLRTGVYYGYTF
TRBV10-2	many	TRBD2	TRBJ2-3	TGCGCCAGCTCTAGCGGGGTGTCCACAGATACGCAGTATTTT	CASSSGVSTDTQYF
TRBV19	many	TRBD1	TRBJ1-1	TGTGCCAGTAGACCTTTATTCCGGGACAGCGACATGAACACTGAAGCTTTCTTT	CASRPLFRDSDMNTEAFF
TRBV30	many	TRBD1	TRBJ2-2	TGTGCCTGGTCCGCAGGGGGCTTAGTCGGGGAGCTGTTTTTT	CAWSAGGLVGELFF
TRBV27	.	.	TRBJ2-2	TGTGCCAGCAGTTTCATGGGGCAGGACACCGGGGAGCTGTTTTTT	CASSFMGQDTGELFF
TRBV15	.	.	TRBJ2-4	TGTGCCACCAGCAGAGTGGGAGCCAAAAACATTCAGTACTTC	CATSRVGAKNIQYF
TRBV4-3	many	.	TRBJ2-7	TGCGCCAGCAGCCAAGGCCAGTTCTACGAGCAGTACTTC	CASSQGQFYEQYF
TRBV25-1	many	.	TRBJ1-3	TGTGCCAGCAGTGAGGGCTCTGGAAACACCATATATTTT	CASSEGSGNTIYF
TRBV18	many	.	TRBJ1-5	TGTGCCAGCTCACCGCCTAATCAGCCCCAGCATTTT	CASSPPNQPQHF
TRBV29-1	.	TRBD2	TRBJ2-1	TGCGGCGTTGTATTTTTGAGCGGGAGAGTCAATGAGCAGTTCTTC	CGVVFLSGRVNEQFF
TRBV19	.	.	TRBJ2-1	TGTGCCAGTAGTATCCCCGGGGATGAGCAGTTCTTC	CASSIPGDEQFF
TRBV6-6	many	.	TRBJ1-4	TGTGCCAGCACCGAAACAGGACCCAACTCAGGAAAACTGTTTTTT	CASTETGPNSGKLFF
TRBV6-2/TRBV6-3	.	.	TRBJ1-1	TGTGCCTACAGTTACGGGGCGGGGACTGAAGCTTTCTTT	CAYSYGAGTEAFF
TRBV28	.	.	TRBJ1-2	TGTGCCAGCAGCTTATTTCGACGGGGGAACTATGGCTACACCTTC	CASSLFRRGNYGYTF
TRBV27	few	TRBD2	TRBJ2-1	TGTGCCAGCAGCATTAAGCGGGAGGGCGGGTATGAGCAGTTCTTC	CASSIKREGGYEQFF
TRBV9	many	TRBD1	TRBJ1-1	TGTGCCAGCAGCGCTTCGACAGGGGGCGCGACTGAAGCTTTCTTT	CASSASTGGATEAFF
TRBV20-1	many	TRBD2	TRBJ2-7	TGCAGTGCTAGAGAACTCGGGACTAGCCCCTTAGAGCAGTACTTC	CSARELGTSPLEQYF
TRBV6-1	.	TRBD2	TRBJ2-7	TGTGCCAGCAATAAGCGGGGGAGCTCCTACGAGCAGTACTTC	CASNKRGSSYEQYF
TRBV5-6	.	.	TRBJ2-5	TGTGCCAGCAGCTTGGGGATGACGGTCCAAGAGACCCAGTACTTC	CASSLGMTVQETQYF
TRBV28	.	TRBD2	TRBJ2-4	TGTGCCAGCAGTTTATTACTAGCGGGAGAATTGTACTTC	CASSLLLAGELYF
TRBV5-6	many	.	TRBJ2-5	TGTGCCAGCAGCTTGGGGGCTAGGAAGGAGACCCAGTACTTC	CASSLGARKETQYF
TRBV27	few	.	TRBJ2-7	TGTGCCAGCAGTGGGGGTTACGAGCAGTACTTC	CASSGGYEQYF
TRBV12-3/TRBV12-4	many	.	TRBJ1-5	TGTGCCAGCAGTTTGGGGGGGTATCAGCCCCAGCATTTT	CASSLGGYQPQHF
TRBV12-3/TRBV12-4	.	.	TRBJ1-1	TGTGCCAGTACCCCCGGGACGACTGAAGCTTTCTTT	CASTPGTTEAFF
TRBV12-3/TRBV12-4	.	.	TRBJ1-1	TGTGCCAGCAGTTTTCGCGGGTACACTGAAGCTTTCTTT	CASSFRGYTEAFF
TRBV6-6	.	.	TRBJ2-7	TGTGCCAGCAGTTCCTTGCATGAGGGCTCCGCCTACGAGCAGTACTTC	CASSSLHEGSAYEQYF
TRBV5-6	few	TRBD2	TRBJ2-7	TGTGCCAGCAGCCTTCCACCGGGGGACGGGCGGGAGGCCCTCTCCGGTGAGCAGTACTTC	CASSLPPGDGREALSGEQYF
TRBV6-1	.	.	TRBJ2-7	TGTGCCAGCAGTCGAGGGGGATTCGCCTACGAGCAGTACTTC	CASSRGGFAYEQYF
TRBV6-1	many	.	TRBJ2-3	TGTGCCAGCACCTTGTGGACGGGAGGCACAGATACGCAGTATTTT	CASTLWTGGTDTQYF
TRBV5-6	many	.	TRBJ1-1	TGTGCCAGCAGCTTGCATAGTTCAGGGATTATTGCTGTCACTGAAGCTTTCTTT	CASSLHSSGIIAVTEAFF
TRBV2	.	.	TRBJ2-7	TGTGCCCGCAGGGGGAGGGGGGGGGCCTACGAGCAGTACTTC	CARRGRGGAYEQYF
TRBV6-2/TRBV6-3	.	.	TRBJ2-7	TGTGCCAGCAGTTACTGGGCAGGGACCTACGAGCAGTGCTTC	CASSYWAGTYEQCF
TRBV7-2	many	.	TRBJ2-1	TGTGCCAGCAGCCCCTTCCGGGAGTACAATGAGCAGTTCTTC	CASSPFREYNEQFF
TRBV2	many	.	TRBJ2-7	TGTGCCAGCCCCGAGCCGAAAGTAAGGGATTTTCTGGACGAGCAGTACTTC	CASPEPKVRDFLDEQYF
TRBV27	many	TRBD2	TRBJ2-7	TGTGCCAGCAGCTCGAAGGGGACTAGCGTCGAGCAGTACTTC	CASSSKGTSVEQYF
TRBV24-1	.	TRBD1	TRBJ1-2	TGTGCCACCAGTGATCCGCGGGACAGGTTTTCCTATGGCTACACCTTC	CATSDPRDRFSYGYTF
TRBV29-1	medium-sized	.	TRBJ2-7	TGCAGCGTTGAATCCGCCGCCGGGTACGAGCAGTACTTC	CSVESAAGYEQYF
TRBV28	many	.	TRBJ1-1	TGTGCCAGCATTTTACGGCAGAAAAGAGGAGCTGAAGCTTTCTTT	CASILRQKRGAEAFF
TRBV7-3	many	.	TRBJ1-3	TGTGCCAGCAGCTTAATGGCCGGGAACGAAAACACCATATATTTT	CASSLMAGNENTIYF
TRBV12-3/TRBV12-4	many	.	TRBJ2-3	TGTGCCAGCAGCTTCCCCCGGGACGAAAGCACAGATACGCAGTATTTT	CASSFPRDESTDTQYF
TRBV5-6	many	.	TRBJ2-3	TGTGCCAGCAGCTTGGATGGATCGTGGGAGCTCGCAGATACGCAGTATTTT	CASSLDGSWELADTQYF
TRBV11-2	few	TRBD2	TRBJ2-5	TGTGCCAGCAGCTTAGAACTAGCGGGTTTGGAGACCCAGTACTTC	CASSLELAGLETQYF
TRBV11-2	many	.	TRBJ2-3	TGTGCCAGCAGCTCGTTGAATACGCAGTATTTT	CASSSLNTQYF
TRBV4-2	few	.	TRBJ2-1	TGTGCCAGCAGCCAAGAGTTCTCATCCAATGAGCAGTTCTTC	CASSQEFSSNEQFF
TRBV28	many	.	TRBJ2-7	TGTGCCAGCAGTTTGGTCGCTTCCTACGAGCAGTACTTC	CASSLVASYEQYF
TRBV24-1	many	TRBD1	TRBJ2-2	TGTGCCACCAGTGATTCCCGGCGGGACAGGGGGCCGTCGGGGGAGCTGTTTTTT	CATSDSRRDRGPSGELFF
TRBV11-2	many	TRBD2	TRBJ2-3	TGTGCCAGCAGCTTGGAATTCGGACTAGCGGGAGTGGCAGATACGCAGTATTTT	CASSLEFGLAGVADTQYF
TRBV9	.	TRBD2	TRBJ2-5	TGTGTCAGCAGCGCTGGGACTAGCGGAACCCAAGAGACCCAGTACTTC	CVSSAGTSGTQETQYF
TRBV7-2	.	.	TRBJ2-1	TGTGCCAGCCCGCCAATTGGCATTACCTACAATGAGCAGTCCTTC	CASPPIGITYNEQSF